The 32 T cell receptor beta chains presented below share a single source sample, sequenced in a study of CD8+CD57+ T cells in acquired aplastic anemia. The template for TCR beta VDJ and CDR3 sequence profiling was genomic DNA. In TCRdb, the reads were re-called with MiXCR into one record per CDR3 protein. The table has around 80,000 distinct CDR3 sequences, just over 70% seen once. Those patients picked for sequencing had displayed CD8+CD57+ cell expansion on flow cytometry. Sequencing used sorted CD4+, CD8+, or CD8+CD57+ T cells (not recorded which) from PBMCs. All receptors derive from a human donor with aplastic anemia.

This clonotype was seen more than once but under ten times. The chain couples TRBV10-3 to TRBJ2-7; a possible D gene is TRBD2 (6 bases). This CDR3 is built from 16 residues. Trimming took off 0 bases at V and 4 bases at J, with 16 bases between the two ends. Germline V gene data show CDR1 as ENHRY and CDR2 as SYGVKD. CDR3 residues: CAISESNSAGSYEQYF. Here the CDR3 DNA reads TGTGCCATCAGTGAGTCGAACTCCGCGGGGAGTTACGAGCAGTACTTC.

The CDR3 protein is CASSMGQVPYEQYF. The CDR3 coding sequence is TGTGCCAGCAGTATGGGACAGGTTCCGTACGAGCAGTACTTC. This chain connects TRBV5-4 to TRBJ2-7; 8 positions match TRBD1. CDR1 and CDR2 from the germline V gene are SGHNT and YYREEE (reference sequence). J was trimmed by 4 bases and V by 5 bases; bases with no gene match: 8. The CDR3 spans 14 residues.

This chain uses TRBV2 with TRBJ1-6, with D possibly being TRBD1 (6 bases). From germline, CDR1 is SNHLY and CDR2 FYNNEI. Trimming pared 7 bases from V and 10 bases from J, leaving 20 bases between. The CDR3 extends over 15 amino acids. CDR3 protein: CASTRRGAGGSPLHF. The DNA of the CDR3 is TGTGCCAGCACCAGAAGGGGGGCAGGCGGATCACCCCTCCACTTT.

The rearrangement joins TRBV7-3 to TRBJ2-7; D not certain. V lost 3 bases and J 0 bases, leaving 12 bases between the germline ends. The CDR3 extends over 15 amino acids. In germline, CDR1 is SGHTA, CDR2 FQGTGA. CDR3 region: CASSFGKQISYEQYF. The CDR3, as DNA: TGTGCCAGCAGCTTCGGAAAGCAAATCTCCTACGAGCAGTACTTC. The entire variable domain, with the rest obtained from reference TRBV7-3 and TRBJ2-7, is as follows: GAGVSQTPSNKVTEKGKYVELRCDPISGHTALYWYRQSLGQGPEFLIYFQGTGAADDSGLPNDRFFAVRPEGSVSTLKIQRTERGDSAVYLCASSFGKQISYEQYFGPGTRLTVT.

The V and J genes are TRBV29-1 and TRBJ1-2; no reliable D call. V lost 3 bases and J 2 bases, leaving 13 bases between the germline ends. This CDR3 has 14 amino acids. CDR1 is SQVTM and CDR2 is ANQGSEA in the germline V gene. The CDR3 sequence is CSVDMELGNYGYTF. The CDR3 DNA follows: TGCAGCGTTGATATGGAACTTGGGAACTATGGCTACACCTTC.

This chain links TRBV11-2 with TRBJ2-7; 8 nucleotides agree with TRBD2. The CDR3 has 15 residues. After removal of 0 bases from V and 0 bases from J, the junction contained 1 base not matched to a gene. The V gene's germline CDR1 is SGHAT and CDR2 FQNNGV. Written as DNA, the CDR3 is TGTGCCAGCAGCTTAGAGGGGACTAGCTCCTACGAGCAGTACTTC. It specifies CASSLEGTSSYEQYF.

This chain connects TRBV7-9 to TRBJ1-1; tentatively, D is TRBD1 (6 bases). Trimming cost V 7 bases and J 7 bases, with 16 bases left between them. This CDR3 has 13 amino acids. The germline V gene has CDR1 SEHNR and CDR2 FQNEAQ (reference sequence). CDR3 nucleotides: TGTGCCAGCATCCACAGGGCGGACGTTGAAGCTTTCTTT. Amino acids: CASIHRADVEAFF. Together with reference TRBV7-9 and TRBJ1-1, the CDR3 gives the full variable domain: DTGVSQNPRHKITKRGQNVTFRCDPISEHNRLYWYRQTLGQGPEFLTYFQNEAQLEKSRLLSDRFSAERPKGSFSTLEIQRTEQGDSAMYLCASIHRADVEAFFGQGTRLTVV.

The chain combines TRBV6-5 with TRBJ1-1; unclear D gene. The V end lost 0 bases, the J end lost 5 bases, and 7 bases lay between the germline ends. This CDR3 region has 13 residues. Per the germline V gene, CDR1 is MNHEY and CDR2 is SVGAGI. CDR3 residues: CASSYSRRTEAFF. The CDR3 coding sequence is TGTGCCAGCAGTTACTCCAGGAGGACTGAAGCTTTCTTT.

This clonotype was observed a single time. This chain links TRBV7-3 with TRBJ2-7, with 8 bases identical to TRBD2. The CDR3 is made up of 15 amino acids. CDR1 SGHTA and CDR2 FQGTGA come from the germline V gene. Trimming took 5 bases from V and 5 from J; bases not matched to a gene: 11. Here the CDR3 reads CASSPPGLGPDEQYF. The DNA of the CDR3 is TGTGCCAGCAGCCCGCCGGGACTAGGGCCAGACGAGCAGTACTTC.

J is TRBJ1-4 and V is TRBV19; 9 bases line up with TRBD1. V was pared by 7 bases and J by 6 bases, with 3 bases of the junction left unmatched. The CDR3 contains 13 residues. CDR1 and CDR2 from the germline V gene are LNHDA and SQIVND (reference sequence). CDR3 region: CASIDRGDEKLFF. The DNA of the CDR3 is TGTGCCAGTATCGACAGGGGGGATGAAAAACTGTTTTTT. The full variable domain, with the rest looked up from reference TRBV19 and TRBJ1-4, is DGGITQSPKYLFRKEGQNVTLSCEQNLNHDAMYWYRQDPGQGLRLIYYSQIVNDFQKGDIAEGYSVSREKKESFPLTVTSAQKNPTAFYLCASIDRGDEKLFFGSGTQLSVL.

On this clonotype: The junction shows a germline mismatch at one end, possibly a read error. CDR3 region: CSAPIGQSLLFF. DNA of the CDR3: TGCAGTGCTCCTATAGGACAATCGCTACTGTTCTTT. This rearrangement joins TRBV20-1 to TRBJ1-4; tentative D call: TRBD1 (5 bases). Germline V gene lookup returns CDR1 DFQATT and CDR2 SNEGSKA (reference sequence). The CDR3 length is 12 residues.

The V gene is TRBV24-1, the J gene TRBJ2-1; possibly TRBD1 for D (6 bases). The CDR3 loop spans 13 amino acids. V was clipped by 2 bases and J by 7 bases, with 8 bases between them. The germline V gene has CDR1 KGHDR and CDR2 SFDVKD. The CDR3 coding sequence is TGTGCCACCAGTGATTCGGGACAAAATGAGCAGTTCTTC. As protein: CATSDSGQNEQFF.

This clonotype has a handful of counts. The chain recombines TRBV10-2 with TRBJ2-3; D not resolved. Trimming stripped 3 bases from V and 1 base from J, with 14 bases between. The CDR3 is 16 amino acids. The V gene's germline CDR1 is WSHSY and CDR2 SAAADI. CDR3 loop: CASSEIRILGTDTQYF. The CDR3 coding sequence is TGCGCCAGCAGTGAAATCCGCATCCTGGGCACAGATACGCAGTATTTT.

The CDR3 sequence: CASRPELSSYNEQFF. The CDR3 DNA reads TGTGCCAGCAGACCCGAATTGAGCTCCTACAATGAGCAGTTCTTC. The gene calls are TRBV2 and TRBJ2-1; D uncertain. The CDR3 has 15 amino acids. Germline-derived CDR1 and CDR2 are SNHLY and FYNNEI. Trimming took 6 bases from V and 0 from J, leaving 12 bases between them.

V and J are TRBV2 and TRBJ2-7; D is uncertain. V lost 1 base and J lost 7, with 11 bases in between. Per the germline V gene, CDR1 is SNHLY and CDR2 is FYNNEI. This CDR3 comprises 13 residues. This chain's CDR3 is CASSEGWSQEQYF. As DNA, the CDR3 is TGTGCCAGCAGTGAAGGTTGGAGCCAGGAGCAGTACTTC.

This chain connects TRBV4-2 to TRBJ2-7, with 13 bases lining up with TRBD2. This CDR3 is built from 18 residues. Germline-derived CDR1 and CDR2 are LGHNA and YNFKEQ. Trimming at V came to 4 bases and at J to 2 bases, leaving 11 bases not matched to a gene. The CDR3 region has the DNA TGTGCCAGCAGCCTCCTCCCTCTAACTAGCGGGGGGGCCTACGAGCAGTACTTC. This gives the protein CASSLLPLTSGGAYEQYF.

The rearrangement joins TRBV5-1 to TRBJ1-2; D is undetermined. Deletions cut 0 bases from V and 4 bases from J, with 19 bases between. Germline V gene data show CDR1 as SGHRS and CDR2 as YFSETQ. This CDR3 spans 17 amino acids. CDR3 bases: TGCGCCAGCAGCTTGGCCGGGCCAATACAGTTAGCCTATGGCTACACCTTC. It encodes CASSLAGPIQLAYGYTF.

This rearrangement joins TRBV2 to TRBJ1-6; D possibly corresponds to TRBD1 (5 bases). CDR3 length: 14 residues. Per germline, CDR1 SNHLY and CDR2 FYNNEI. V was clipped by 4 bases and J by 8 bases, with 12 bases between them. In DNA, the CDR3 is TGTGCCAGCAGTGGAGGGACCACCTATTCACCCCTCCACTTT. It specifies CASSGGTTYSPLHF.

The V gene is TRBV20-1, the J gene TRBJ2-1; D gene uncertain. Trimming pared 8 bases from V and 2 bases from J, leaving 13 bases between. Germline V CDR1 and CDR2: DFQATT, SNEGSKA (reference sequence). CDR3 length: 13 residues. The CDR3 spells CSPRLSTYNEQFF. The CDR3 nucleotides are TGCAGTCCGAGACTCTCAACCTACAATGAGCAGTTCTTC.

The genes are TRBV7-3 and TRBJ1-1; no clear D. Germline CDR1 SGHTA, CDR2 FQGTGA. Trimming took off 6 bases at V and 0 bases at J, with 8 bases between the two ends. The CDR3 consists of 13 residues. The CDR3 DNA is TGTGCCAGCAGTGTTTCCATGAACACTGAAGCTTTCTTT. Translation gives CASSVSMNTEAFF.

This clonotype occurred a few times. The V gene is TRBV7-6, the J gene TRBJ2-7; no firm D call. The germline gives CDR1 SGHVS, CDR2 FNYEAQ. V was clipped by 4 bases and J by 2 bases, with 6 bases between them. CDR3 size: 12 residues. The CDR3 here is CASSSGAYEQYF. DNA of the CDR3: TGTGCCAGCAGCTCCGGAGCCTACGAGCAGTACTTC.

The chain carries TRBV7-8 and TRBJ2-3, with 15 bases identical to TRBD2. CDR3 length equals 18 residues. The germline CDR1 and CDR2 sequences are SGHVS and FQNEAQ. V dropped 5 bases and J dropped 11; count of bases not matched to a gene: 17. CDR3 amino acids: CASSVGLAGGYSYNEQYF. The DNA of the CDR3 is TGTGCCAGCAGCGTGGGACTAGCGGGAGGCTACTCCTACAATGAGCAGTATTTT.

In its sample, this clonotype was seen a few times. This chain joins TRBV29-1 and TRBJ2-5; D gene ambiguous. Germline assignment: CDR1 SQVTM and CDR2 ANQGSEA. Trimming left V 7 bases short and J 1 base short, with 7 bases between. This CDR3 comprises 11 residues. CDR3 loop: CSAWVQETQYF. The DNA for the CDR3 is TGCAGCGCCTGGGTCCAAGAGACCCAGTACTTC.

The chain combines TRBV24-1 with TRBJ2-5; D might be TRBD1 (5 bases). This CDR3 has 11 amino acids. The V gene lost 7 bases and the J gene lost 5 bases, with 7 bases spanning the gap. Germline V gene lookup returns CDR1 KGHDR and CDR2 SFDVKD. The CDR3, as DNA: TGTGCCACCAGCAAGGGGGAGACCCAGTACTTC. Translating it yields CATSKGETQYF.

The chain links TRBV15 to TRBJ2-5; possibly TRBD2 for D (7 bases). V was shortened by 8 bases and J by 4 bases, with 11 bases between the two germline ends. Germline CDR1 reads LNHNV; CDR2 reads YYDKDF (reference sequence). The CDR3 contains 12 residues. DNA of the CDR3: TGTGCCACCGGACAGCGGGGAGAGACCCAGTACTTC. It encodes CATGQRGETQYF.

V and J are TRBV15 and TRBJ1-4; a weak D match, TRBD1 (5 bases). Germline CDR1 reads LNHNV; CDR2 reads YYDKDF (reference sequence). CDR3 length: 15 residues. The V gene lost 3 bases and the J gene lost 6 bases, with 14 bases spanning the gap. The CDR3 sequence: CATSSTVQGYEKLFF. The CDR3 DNA sequence: TGTGCCACCAGCAGCACTGTCCAGGGTTATGAAAAACTGTTTTTT. Looking up the rest from reference TRBV15 and TRBJ1-4 gives the full variable domain: DAMVIQNPRYQVTQFGKPVTLSCSQTLNHNVMYWYQQKSSQAPKLLFHYYDKDFNNEADTPDNFQSRRPNTSFCFLDIRSPGLGDTAMYLCATSSTVQGYEKLFFGSGTQLSVL.

This clonotype was detected a few times. V is TRBV2 and J is TRBJ2-7; TRBD1 aligns across 7 bases. Germline V CDR1 and CDR2: SNHLY, FYNNEI. V trimming: 6 bases; J trimming: 3 bases; junction bases outside the gene matches: 2. The CDR3 is made up of 12 amino acids. The chain's CDR3 is CASRRDSYEQYF. The CDR3 coding sequence is TGTGCCAGCAGGAGGGACAGCTACGAGCAGTACTTC.

The chain's CDR3 is CASSPDQGRSYTF. DNA of the CDR3: TGCGCCAGCAGCCCGGACCAAGGTAGGAGCTACACCTTC. The chain uses TRBV5-1 and TRBJ1-2, with no clear D. There are 13 residues in the CDR3. V shed 4 bases and J shed 9 bases, with 16 bases lying between them. Germline lookup yields CDR1 SGHRS and CDR2 YFSETQ.

This chain joins TRBV2 and TRBJ2-5; 10 bases line up with TRBD1. Germline-derived CDR1 and CDR2 are SNHLY and FYNNEI. V dropped 6 bases and J dropped 3; count of bases not matched to a gene: 7. The CDR3 length is 15 residues. For the CDR3, the DNA is TGTGCCAGCAGCGACCTCGGACAGGGGGAAGAGACCCAGTACTTC. Encoded protein: CASSDLGQGEETQYF.

The rearrangement uses TRBV12-3 or TRBV12-4 and TRBJ2-3; the D call may be TRBD1 or TRBD2 (6 bases each). This CDR3 contains 14 residues. Trimming left V 6 bases short and J 4 bases short, with 14 bases between. Here the CDR3 DNA reads TGTGCCAGCAGGACGAGGGGGGCGTCAGATACGCAGTATTTT. It encodes CASRTRGASDTQYF.

CDR3 protein: CASSLAGGWAPLHF. The CDR3 region has the DNA TGTGCCAGCAGCTTAGCTGGAGGTTGGGCACCCCTCCACTTT. The chain combines TRBV19 with TRBJ1-6; D remains ambiguous. Deletions cut 9 bases from V and 11 bases from J, with 20 bases between. Germline V gene sequence: CDR1 LNHDA, CDR2 SQIVND (reference sequence). This CDR3 is built from 14 residues.

This chain joins TRBV24-1 and TRBJ2-7, with 10 nucleotides matching TRBD2. Looked up from germline, CDR1 is KGHDR and CDR2 is SFDVKD. V shed 5 bases and J 2 bases; nucleotides not matched to a gene: 11. The CDR3 loop spans 17 amino acids. CDR3 DNA: TGTGCCACCAGTGCCTCGCCCACTAGCGGGGCCCCCTACGAGCAGTACTTC. Encoded protein: CATSASPTSGAPYEQYF.